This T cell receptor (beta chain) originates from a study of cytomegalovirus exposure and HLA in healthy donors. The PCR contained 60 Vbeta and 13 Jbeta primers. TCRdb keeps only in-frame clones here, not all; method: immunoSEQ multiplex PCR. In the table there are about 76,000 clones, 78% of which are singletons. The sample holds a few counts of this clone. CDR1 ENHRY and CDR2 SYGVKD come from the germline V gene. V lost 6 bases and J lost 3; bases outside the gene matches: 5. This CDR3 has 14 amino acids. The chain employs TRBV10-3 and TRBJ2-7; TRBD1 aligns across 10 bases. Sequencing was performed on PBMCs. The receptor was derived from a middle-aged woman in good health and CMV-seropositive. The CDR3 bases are TGTGCCATCAGGGGGACAGGGGATCGCTACGAGCAGTACTTC. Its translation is CAIRGTGDRYEQYF.